The 26 T cell receptor beta chains below come from one sample, sequenced in a study of cytomegalovirus exposure and HLA in healthy donors. Generated by immunoSEQ multiplex PCR, the TCRdb table keeps only in-frame clones and is missing some. The sample records about 120,000 clones, around 86% being singletons. The sequenced sample consisted of PBMCs. All receptors derive from a young man in good health and CMV-seronegative.

This sequence joins TRBV9 and TRBJ2-1; 7 nucleotides agree with TRBD1. The germline gives CDR1 SGDLS, CDR2 YYNGEE. V gave up 3 bases and J gave up 8 bases; unmatched junction bases: 11. This CDR3 has 15 amino acids. The CDR3 sequence is CASSERQGVWDEQFF. Written as DNA, the CDR3 is TGTGCCAGCAGCGAGCGGCAGGGGGTGTGGGATGAGCAGTTCTTC.

V usage is TRBV2 and J usage is TRBJ2-5, with D perhaps TRBD2 (6 bases). V was shortened by 6 bases and J by 5 bases, with 13 bases between the two germline ends. The CDR3 contains 13 residues. Germline CDR1 SNHLY, CDR2 FYNNEI. CDR3: CASRRGVLETQYF. CDR3 nucleotide sequence: TGTGCCAGCAGGCGGGGAGTTTTGGAGACCCAGTACTTC. The full variable domain, completed using reference TRBV2 and TRBJ2-5, is EPEVTQTPSHQVTQMGQEVILRCVPISNHLYFYWYRQILGQKVEFLVSFYNNEISEKSEIFDDQFSVERPDGSNFTLKIRSTKLEDSAMYFCASRRGVLETQYFGPGTRLLVL.

This chain uses TRBV6-6 with TRBJ2-1; D call uncertain. CDR3 length equals 13 residues. The V gene's germline CDR1 is MNHNY and CDR2 SVGAGI (reference sequence). The V and J ends lost 0 bases and 7 bases respectively, with 7 bases between them. CDR3 region: CASSYSSRNEQFF. Written as DNA, the CDR3 is TGTGCCAGCAGTTACTCGAGCAGGAATGAGCAGTTCTTC.

The chain is built from TRBV27 and TRBJ2-5, with 9 nucleotides matching TRBD1. The CDR3 is 14 amino acids. J gave up 5 bases and V 3 bases, and 4 bases lay outside the gene matches. The germline V gene encodes CDR1 MNHEY and CDR2 SMNVEV (reference sequence). The DNA of the CDR3 is TGTGCCAGCAGTTTCACAGGGGGCGGGGAGACCCAGTACTTC. This gives the protein CASSFTGGGETQYF.

The chain employs TRBV30 and TRBJ2-3, with D unresolved. V lost 7 bases and J 3 bases, leaving 11 bases between the germline ends. Germline V gene sequence: CDR1 GTSNPN, CDR2 SVGIG (reference sequence). CDR3 length: 12 amino acids. CDR3 protein: CASSRITDTQYF. CDR3 coding DNA: TGTGCCTCCTCCAGGATAACAGATACGCAGTATTTT.

The chain uses TRBV2 and TRBJ1-1; D call uncertain. Trimming left V 6 bases short and J 6 bases short, with 14 bases between. Germline V gives CDR1 SNHLY, CDR2 FYNNEI. The CDR3 length is 13 residues. CDR3 sequence (DNA): TGTGCCAGCAGGGCCCGAGGATCCGCTGAAGCTTTCTTT. Its protein is CASRARGSAEAFF.

This rearrangement joins TRBV9 to TRBJ2-7; 10 bases are shared with TRBD2. CDR3 length: 15 amino acids. V shed 4 bases, J shed 2 bases, and the junction held 6 bases outside the gene matches. CDR1 SGDLS and CDR2 YYNGEE come from the germline V gene. CDR3 loop: CASSSSGTSAYEQYF. Written as DNA, the CDR3 is TGTGCCAGCAGCTCCTCAGGGACTAGCGCCTACGAGCAGTACTTC.

Only one count was recorded for this clone. The chain has TRBV5-4 and TRBJ2-5; D gene unclear. Germline V lookup: CDR1 SGHNT, CDR2 YYREEE (reference sequence). V was shortened by 2 bases and J by 2 bases, with 10 bases between the two germline ends. This CDR3 comprises 14 residues. The CDR3 region has the DNA TGTGCCAGCAGCTTATCCCGCGTACAAGAGACCCAGTACTTC. Encoded protein: CASSLSRVQETQYF.

This clone showed up just a few times. V and J are TRBV4-1 and TRBJ2-7; no clear D gene. The CDR3 totals 14 residues. Germline assignment: CDR1 MGHRA and CDR2 YSYEKL. V lost 2 bases to trimming and J lost 2 bases, with 10 bases between them. The CDR3 is CASSQPYSPYEQYF. The DNA for the CDR3 is TGCGCCAGCAGCCAACCATACAGTCCCTACGAGCAGTACTTC.

This clone was found a few times. V is TRBV9 and J is TRBJ1-2, with a weak D call TRBD1 (5 bases). The V end was cut by 4 bases, the J end by 7 bases, with 8 bases between. Germline lookup yields CDR1 SGDLS and CDR2 YYNGEE. The CDR3 is 11 amino acids. The CDR3 nucleotides read TGTGCCAGCAGCAGAAGGGGTGGCTACACCTTC. Amino acid sequence: CASSRRGGYTF.

The chain links TRBV5-1 to TRBJ2-1; 9 positions agree with TRBD2. The CDR3 is made up of 18 amino acids. With 4 bases clipped from V and 0 bases from J, the junction kept 11 bases outside the gene matches. The germline CDR1 and CDR2 sequences are SGHRS and YFSETQ. For the CDR3, the DNA is TGCGCCAGCAGCCCGACAGGGCGGGGGGGTAGCTCCTACAATGAGCAGTTCTTC. Protein product: CASSPTGRGGSSYNEQFF.

The chain joins TRBV5-4 to TRBJ2-1; D not certain. The CDR3 totals 15 residues. CDR1 is SGHNT and CDR2 is YYREEE in the germline V gene (reference sequence). Trimming cost V 2 bases and J 6 bases, with 15 bases left between them. CDR3 in amino acids: CASSFTRSLGNEQFF. The DNA of the CDR3 is TGTGCCAGCAGCTTTACGCGGTCCCTGGGCAATGAGCAGTTCTTC.

V usage is TRBV9 and J usage is TRBJ2-3, with D perhaps matching TRBD1 (6 bases). Germline V lookup: CDR1 SGDLS, CDR2 YYNGEE. The length of the CDR3 is 15 residues. Trimming took 3 bases from V and 2 from J, leaving 13 bases between them. This CDR3 reads CASSDPDRYTDTQYF. In DNA form, the CDR3 reads TGTGCCAGCAGCGATCCGGACAGATACACAGATACGCAGTATTTT.

V is TRBV19 and J is TRBJ1-5, with 7 bases matching TRBD1. The V and J ends lost 5 bases and 2 bases, in that order; junction bases with no gene match: 9. This CDR3 region has 16 residues. Germline CDR1 LNHDA, CDR2 SQIVND (reference sequence). The CDR3 is CASSSGGKLGNQPQHF. As DNA, the CDR3 is TGTGCCAGTAGTTCAGGGGGAAAATTGGGCAATCAGCCCCAGCATTTT.

This clone was recorded once. The rearrangement links TRBV7-8 to TRBJ2-1, with 8 bases matching TRBD2. Germline values: CDR1 SGHVS, CDR2 FQNEAQ. V shed 5 bases and J 1 base; nucleotides not matched to a gene: 4. CDR3 length: 15 residues. The CDR3 is CASSMAGGSYNEQFF. CDR3 in DNA: TGTGCCAGCAGCATGGCGGGAGGATCCTACAATGAGCAGTTCTTC.

The gene calls are TRBV19 and TRBJ1-1; D is ambiguous. The CDR3 sequence is 15 residues long. In germline, CDR1 is LNHDA, CDR2 SQIVND (reference sequence). V dropped 4 bases and J dropped 6 bases, with 18 bases sitting between them. The CDR3 is CASSKVLENLAEAFF. DNA of the CDR3: TGTGCCAGTAGTAAAGTCTTGGAGAACTTAGCTGAAGCTTTCTTT.

The genes are TRBV19 and TRBJ2-7; 9 bases align to TRBD1. V lost 4 bases and J lost 4; bases outside the gene matches: 8. Germline V gives CDR1 LNHDA, CDR2 SQIVND (reference sequence). CDR3 length: 15 residues. CDR3: CASSTHRDRVYEQYF. In DNA, the CDR3 is TGTGCCAGTAGTACACACCGGGACAGGGTTTACGAGCAGTACTTC.

This sequence joins TRBV5-5 and TRBJ2-5; no clear D gene. From germline, CDR1 is SGHKS and CDR2 YYEKEE (reference sequence). CDR3 size: 14 residues. V was cut by 4 bases and J by 2 bases, with 12 bases left in between. CDR3 sequence (DNA): TGTGCCAGCAGCCACCCGGGTCAGCAAGAGACCCAGTACTTC. The encoded protein is CASSHPGQQETQYF.

The V call is TRBV5-6, the J call TRBJ1-1; 10 bases match TRBD1. This CDR3 is 16 amino acids long. In germline, CDR1 is SGHDT, CDR2 YYEEEE. Trimming took 5 bases from V and 6 from J; bases not matched to a gene: 13. CDR3 residues: CASRWDRGPLGAEAFF. In nucleotides, the CDR3 is TGTGCCAGCAGATGGGACAGGGGCCCCCTGGGGGCTGAAGCTTTCTTT. The entire variable domain, with the rest obtained from reference TRBV5-6 and TRBJ1-1, is as follows: DAGVTQSPTHLIKTRGQQVTLRCSPKSGHDTVSWYQQALGQGPQFIFQYYEEEERQRGNFPDRFSGHQFPNYSSELNVNALLLGDSALYLCASRWDRGPLGAEAFFGQGTRLTVV.

The chain carries TRBV29-1 and TRBJ2-1, with 15 nucleotides matching TRBD2. The CDR3 extends over 13 amino acids. CDR1 and CDR2 (germline): SQVTM, ANQGSEA. The J segment lost 7 bases and the V segment lost 6 bases, leaving 1 base of the junction unmatched. The CDR3 DNA reads as TGCAGCGTAGGGACTAGCGGGGGGAATGAGCAGTTCTTC. It encodes CSVGTSGGNEQFF.

In regard to this clone: This CDR3 is also generated by other DNA sequences in the sample. The chain is built from TRBV15 and TRBJ2-5, with D possibly being TRBD2 (5 bases). Germline V CDR1 and CDR2: LNHNV, YYDKDF (reference sequence). The CDR3 is 13 amino acids. V lost 4 bases, J lost 5 bases, and 11 bases lay in between. This chain's CDR3 is CATSKYREETQYF. In DNA, the CDR3 is TGTGCCACCAGCAAGTATAGGGAGGAGACCCAGTACTTC.

This sequence joins TRBV18 and TRBJ2-1; 10 bases fit TRBD1. After removal of 3 bases from V and 7 bases from J, the junction contained 12 bases not matched to a gene. This CDR3 is 17 amino acids long. Per germline, CDR1 KGHSH and CDR2 LQKENI. The CDR3 DNA reads TGTGCCAGCTCACCCTATGCCGGGACAGGGGACCGTAATGAGCAGTTCTTC. Translated: CASSPYAGTGDRNEQFF.

This clone was recorded many times. This chain connects TRBV30 to TRBJ1-2; TRBD1 agrees at 7 bases. Unmatched junction bases numbered 5, after V lost 0 bases and J lost 4 bases. This CDR3 comprises 14 residues. The V gene's germline CDR1 is GTSNPN and CDR2 SVGIG (reference sequence). CDR3 nucleotide sequence: TGTGCCTGGAGTGTACAGGGGACAGCCTATGGCTACACCTTC. Amino acid sequence: CAWSVQGTAYGYTF.

The chain links TRBV5-1 to TRBJ1-1; 9 bases are a match to TRBD1. Germline CDR1 SGHRS, CDR2 YFSETQ. V trimming: 4 bases; J trimming: 0 bases; junction bases outside the gene matches: 10. CDR3 size: 17 residues. CDR3 DNA: TGCGCCAGCAGCCTGCCGGGACAGGGTGTTCTGAACACTGAAGCTTTCTTT. Protein: CASSLPGQGVLNTEAFF.

The rearrangement links TRBV9 to TRBJ2-3; TRBD2 matches 8 bases. Germline V CDR1 and CDR2: SGDLS, YYNGEE. V was pared by 0 bases and J by 6 bases, with 3 bases of the junction left unmatched. CDR3 length: 14 residues. The CDR3 loop is CASSVERGKDTQYF. CDR3 coding DNA: TGTGCCAGCAGCGTAGAGCGGGGGAAGGATACGCAGTATTTT.

The chain has TRBV2 and TRBJ1-2; 8 nucleotides agree with TRBD1. CDR1 and CDR2 (germline): SNHLY, FYNNEI. The V segment lost 2 bases and the J segment 4 bases; nucleotides outside the gene matches: 6. CDR3 size: 15 residues. The CDR3 loop reads CASSELSGGTYGYTF. As DNA, the CDR3 is TGTGCCAGCAGTGAATTGTCAGGGGGCACCTATGGCTACACCTTC.